The rows below give T cell receptor beta chains drawn from one sample of a study of control samples from healthy donors and cancer patients. Only in-frame clones appear in the TCRdb table, and some are missing; sequencing was by immunoSEQ multiplex PCR. The sample lists tens of thousands of clones, 75% to 90% occurring once. The sequenced sample consisted of PBMCs. The receptors derive from a woman between 50 and 59 years old with lung cancer. CDR3s include the opening cysteine and the closing phenylalanine or tryptophan.

v_gene	j_gene	CDR3aa
TRBV5-5	TRBJ1-5	CASSSYPAGNQPQHF
TRBV7-9	TRBJ1-4	CASSLGGNEKLFF
TRBV6-2/TRBV6-3	TRBJ1-4	CASRPGQGATNEKLFF
TRBV19	TRBJ1-5	CASSLKGAGLNQPQHF
TRBV2	TRBJ1-2	CASSEGPGSNYGYTF
TRBV6-5	TRBJ2-1	CASSYSPQHNEQFF
TRBV27	TRBJ1-6	CASSPGPANSPLHF
TRBV28	TRBJ1-5	CASSFRGFGGGQHF
TRBV28	TRBJ1-5	CASSFDRGGNQPQHF
TRBV6-5	TRBJ1-5	CASSYSDRNQPQHF
TRBV5-1	TRBJ1-1	CASSLHDLNTEAFF
TRBV4-3	TRBJ2-5	CASSPGDGETQYF
TRBV6-5	TRBJ1-1	CASSILPVNTEAFF
TRBV2	TRBJ2-4	CASSDTLQHTKNIQYF
TRBV7-9	TRBJ1-1	CASSFPLDGSMNTEAFF
TRBV27	TRBJ2-7	CASSDTGAGQHEQYF
TRBV5-5	TRBJ1-1	CASSSIGQLTEAFF
TRBV7-3	TRBJ1-1	CASSLRENTEAFF
TRBV21-1	TRBJ1-1	CASSKVEWDRLGRGTEAFF
TRBV7-3	TRBJ2-6	CASSFSGSSGANVLTF
TRBV4-2	TRBJ1-1	CASSQDRDVRTEAFF
TRBV29-1	TRBJ2-2	CSVEARGLDTGELFF
TRBV5-5	TRBJ1-3	CASSWSTVSGNTIYF
TRBV7-2	TRBJ2-7	CASSIGTGVNEQYF
TRBV6-6	TRBJ2-1	CASSQADSGSYNEQFF
TRBV11-1	TRBJ2-1	CASSLDGTNNEQFF
TRBV6-2/TRBV6-3	TRBJ2-1	CASSYPSGGPPNEQFF
TRBV10-3	TRBJ1-1	CAISFAGDTEAFF
TRBV4-3	TRBJ2-1	CASSQDHSTGVYNEQFF
TRBV27	TRBJ2-7	CASRPEIAGPYEQYF
TRBV14	TRBJ1-1	CASSQDGDSDTEAFF
TRBV27	TRBJ1-2	CASSGNVNYGYTF
TRBV19	TRBJ2-7	CASSPKRGRNEQYF
TRBV19	TRBJ1-4	CASARNEKLFF
TRBV19	TRBJ2-2	CASSYGGELFF
TRBV5-6	TRBJ2-7	CASSRIGDTTYEQYF
TRBV5-1	TRBJ2-1	CASSLAGQYNEQFF
TRBV6-1	TRBJ1-5	CASNPRGNSNQPQHF
TRBV19	TRBJ1-5	CASSPRGGSNQPQHF
TRBV7-9	TRBJ1-2	CASSSLTLGYTF
TRBV5-6	TRBJ2-3	CASRRGRFGDTQYF